This TCR beta chain was identified in a study of T-cell memory formation after mild COVID-19. Study background: TCR clustering was largely donor specific. Study-wide results and limits: Cross-reactive memory appears to have joined, as suggested by some responding clones showing up in pre-infection memory.

TCRdb passed the 5' RACE reads through MiXCR, listing each CDR3 protein once. The table shows approximately 340,000 distinct CDR3 sequences, with 10% to 15% occurring only once. The V gene's germline CDR1 is SGHRS and CDR2 YFSETQ. Trimming removed 4 bases from V and 9 bases from J, with 16 bases in between. This CDR3 contains 13 residues. This clonotype was seen more than once but under ten times. Its antigen is not identified. Sequencing was done on a sample of PBMCs or a T cell subset sorted from them (not recorded which). The chain joins TRBV5-1 to TRBJ2-5, with a weak D call TRBD1 (6 bases). This clonotype originated in a man between 18 and 29 years old who had mild COVID-19 (a few samples of this study predate the infection). Cell type and time point are not known. The CDR3 sequence is CASSRASPGAQYF. The CDR3 DNA follows: TGCGCCAGCAGCAGGGCAAGCCCAGGGGCCCAGTACTTC.